This TCR beta chain emerged from a study of T cells in Graves' hyperthyroidism and ophthalmopathy. J was trimmed by 9 bases and V by 5 bases; bases with no gene match: 7. Per germline, CDR1 MNHEY and CDR2 SMNVEV (reference sequence). This CDR3 has 15 amino acids. Amplified regions were TCR beta CDR3 sequences from RNA transcripts. Using the HTBI primer set, a first-round RT-PCR was run on the TCR CDR3. From the multiplex PCR reads, TCRdb called clonotypes with MiXCR, one entry per CDR3 protein. The sample includes a few hundred thousand distinct CDR3 sequences, 19% of them seen just once. If no ophthalmopathy progression occurred within 18 months, Graves' hyperthyroidism was stable. This clonotype appeared many times.

This receptor was obtained from a woman under 30 with Graves' hyperthyroidism. The sample taken for sequencing was blood. The chain carries TRBV27 and TRBJ2-5, with 15 positions matching TRBD2. The CDR3 sequence is CASSRTSGGALAQYF. DNA for the CDR3: TGTGCCAGCAGTAGGACTAGCGGGGGGGCTCTGGCCCAGTACTTC.